The source of this T cell receptor (beta chain) is a study of shared clonotypes between healthy human individuals. The CDR3 runs 13 residues. V trimming: 6 bases; J trimming: 7 bases; junction bases outside the gene matches: 8. Germline lookup yields CDR1 MNHEY and CDR2 SVGAGI. It was at deep level that the assay was run. The unsorted PBMC replicate PCRs were performed with 300 ng DNA, around 27,000 T cell genomes. Assay: immunoSEQ multiplex PCR; the TCRdb copy retains only in-frame clones and omits some. The data contain fewer than 650,000 clones, about three quarters of them singletons. The genes are TRBV6-5 and TRBJ2-7; 8 bases align to TRBD1. The clonotype was recovered from a woman aged 40 to 50 in good health. Some clones in this sample may be carry-over from other donors' samples. The source material was PBMCs. The CDR3 loop is CASRNRGKEEQYF. The CDR3 DNA follows: TGTGCCAGCAGAAACAGGGGGAAAGAAGAGCAGTACTTC.